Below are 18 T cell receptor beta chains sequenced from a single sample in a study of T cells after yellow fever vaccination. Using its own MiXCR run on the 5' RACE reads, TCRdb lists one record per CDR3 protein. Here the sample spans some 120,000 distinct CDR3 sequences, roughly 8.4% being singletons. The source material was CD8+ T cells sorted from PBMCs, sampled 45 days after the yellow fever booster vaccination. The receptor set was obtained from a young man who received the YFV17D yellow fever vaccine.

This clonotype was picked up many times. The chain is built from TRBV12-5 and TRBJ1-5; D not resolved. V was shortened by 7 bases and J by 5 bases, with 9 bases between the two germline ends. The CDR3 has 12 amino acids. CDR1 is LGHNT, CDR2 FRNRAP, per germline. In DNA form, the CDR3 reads TGTGCTAGTGAGGGTGCGGATCAGCCCCAGCATTTT. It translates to CASEGADQPQHF. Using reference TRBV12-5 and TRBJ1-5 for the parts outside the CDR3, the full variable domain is DARVTQTPRHKVTEMGQEVTMRCQPILGHNTVFWYRQTMMQGLELLAYFRNRAPLDDSGMPKDRFSAEMPDATLATLKIQPSEPRDSAVYFCASEGADQPQHFGDGTRLSIL.

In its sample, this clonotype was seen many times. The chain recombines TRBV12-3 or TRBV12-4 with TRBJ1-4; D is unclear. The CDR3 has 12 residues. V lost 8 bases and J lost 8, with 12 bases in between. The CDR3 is CASRIGGEKLFF. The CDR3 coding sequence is TGTGCCAGCCGGATTGGAGGAGAAAAACTGTTTTTT.

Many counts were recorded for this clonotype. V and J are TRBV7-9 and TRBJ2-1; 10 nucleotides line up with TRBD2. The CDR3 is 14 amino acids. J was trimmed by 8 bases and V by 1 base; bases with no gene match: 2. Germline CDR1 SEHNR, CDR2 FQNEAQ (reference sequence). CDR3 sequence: CASSLGLAGHEQFF. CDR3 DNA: TGTGCCAGCAGCTTAGGACTAGCGGGCCATGAGCAGTTCTTC.

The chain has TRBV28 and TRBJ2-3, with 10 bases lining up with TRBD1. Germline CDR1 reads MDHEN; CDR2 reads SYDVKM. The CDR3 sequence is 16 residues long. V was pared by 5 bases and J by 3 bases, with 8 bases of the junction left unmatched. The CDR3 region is CASSPWGDRGTDTQYF. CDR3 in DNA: TGTGCCAGCAGTCCTTGGGGGGACAGGGGTACAGATACGCAGTATTTT.

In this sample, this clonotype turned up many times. CDR3 in amino acids: CASSQEGTGSYLSGANVLTF. CDR3 in DNA: TGCGCCAGCAGCCAAGAAGGGACAGGGAGCTATCTCTCTGGGGCCAACGTCCTGACTTTC. The chain is built from TRBV4-3 and TRBJ2-6, with 9 nucleotides matching TRBD1. Germline lookup yields CDR1 LGHNA and CDR2 YSLEER. CDR3 length equals 20 residues. With 0 bases clipped from V and 0 bases from J, the junction kept 9 bases outside the gene matches.

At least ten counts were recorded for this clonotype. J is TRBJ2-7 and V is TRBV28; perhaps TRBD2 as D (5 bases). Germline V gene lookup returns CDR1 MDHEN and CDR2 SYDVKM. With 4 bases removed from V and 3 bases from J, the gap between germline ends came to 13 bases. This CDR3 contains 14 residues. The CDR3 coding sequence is TGTGCCAGCAGTTCACCCGACACTAGCTACGAGCAGTACTTC. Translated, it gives CASSSPDTSYEQYF. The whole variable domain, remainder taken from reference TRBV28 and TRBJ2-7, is DVKVTQSSRYLVKRTGEKVFLECVQDMDHENMFWYRQDPGLGLRLIYFSYDVKMKEKGDIPEGYSVSREKKERFSLILESASTNQTSMYLCASSSPDTSYEQYFGPGTRLTVT.

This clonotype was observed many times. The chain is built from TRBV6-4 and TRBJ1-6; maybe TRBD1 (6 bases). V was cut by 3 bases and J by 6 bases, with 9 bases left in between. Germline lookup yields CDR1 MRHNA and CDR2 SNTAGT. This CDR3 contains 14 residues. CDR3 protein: CASSEGHANSPLHF. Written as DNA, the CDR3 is TGTGCCAGCAGTGAGGGACACGCTAATTCACCCCTCCACTTT.

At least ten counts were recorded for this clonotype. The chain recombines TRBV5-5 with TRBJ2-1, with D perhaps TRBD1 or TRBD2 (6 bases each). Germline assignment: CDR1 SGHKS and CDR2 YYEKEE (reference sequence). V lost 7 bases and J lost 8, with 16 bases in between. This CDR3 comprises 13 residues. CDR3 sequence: CASEGGLGYEQFF. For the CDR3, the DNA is TGTGCCAGCGAGGGGGGTTTGGGCTATGAGCAGTTCTTC.

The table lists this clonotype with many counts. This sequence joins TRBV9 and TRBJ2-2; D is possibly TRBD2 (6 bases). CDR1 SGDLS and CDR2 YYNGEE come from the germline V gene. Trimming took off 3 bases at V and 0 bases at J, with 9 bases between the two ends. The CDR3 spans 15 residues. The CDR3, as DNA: TGTGCCAGCAGCGGGAGGGCGCCGAACACCGGGGAGCTGTTTTTT. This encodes CASSGRAPNTGELFF.

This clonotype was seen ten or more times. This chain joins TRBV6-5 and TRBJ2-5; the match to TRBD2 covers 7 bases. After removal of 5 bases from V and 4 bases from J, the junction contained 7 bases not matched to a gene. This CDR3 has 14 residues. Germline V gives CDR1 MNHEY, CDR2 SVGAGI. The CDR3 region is CASSHRSGLETQYF. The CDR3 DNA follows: TGTGCCAGCAGTCACCGTAGCGGGTTAGAGACCCAGTACTTC.

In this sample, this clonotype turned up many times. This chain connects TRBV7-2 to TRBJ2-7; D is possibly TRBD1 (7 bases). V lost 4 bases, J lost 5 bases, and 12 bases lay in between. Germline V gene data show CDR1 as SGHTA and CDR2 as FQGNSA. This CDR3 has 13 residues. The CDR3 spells CASSWTTGDEQYF. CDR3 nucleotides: TGTGCCAGCAGCTGGACTACAGGGGACGAGCAGTACTTC.

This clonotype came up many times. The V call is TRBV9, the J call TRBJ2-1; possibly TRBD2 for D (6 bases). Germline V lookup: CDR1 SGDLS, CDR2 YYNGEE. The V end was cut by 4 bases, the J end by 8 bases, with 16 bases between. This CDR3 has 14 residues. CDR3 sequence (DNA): TGTGCCAGCAGCTGGGACTCACGCAGGGATGAGCAGTTCTTC. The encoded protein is CASSWDSRRDEQFF.

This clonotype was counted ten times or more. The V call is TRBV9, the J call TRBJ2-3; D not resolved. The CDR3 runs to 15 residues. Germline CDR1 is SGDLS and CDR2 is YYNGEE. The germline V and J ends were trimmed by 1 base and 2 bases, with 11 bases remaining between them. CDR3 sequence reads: CASSVPHPVTDTQYF. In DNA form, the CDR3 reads TGTGCCAGCAGCGTACCGCACCCGGTCACAGATACGCAGTATTTT. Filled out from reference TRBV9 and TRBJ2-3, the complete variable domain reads DSGVTQTPKHLITATGQRVTLRCSPRSGDLSVYWYQQSLDQGLQFLIQYYNGEERAKGNILERFSAQQFPDLHSELNLSSLELGDSALYFCASSVPHPVTDTQYFGPGTRLTVL.

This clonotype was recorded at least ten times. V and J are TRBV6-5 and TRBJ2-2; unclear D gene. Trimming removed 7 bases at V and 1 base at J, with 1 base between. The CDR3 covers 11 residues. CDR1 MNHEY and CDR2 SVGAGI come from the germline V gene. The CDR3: CASMNTGELFF. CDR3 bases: TGTGCCAGCATGAACACCGGGGAGCTGTTTTTT.

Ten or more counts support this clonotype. DNA of the CDR3: TGTGCCAGCAGTCCCGGGACTAGCGGGAGTGTCGAGCAGTACTTC. It encodes CASSPGTSGSVEQYF. The chain couples TRBV27 to TRBJ2-7; 14 nucleotides agree with TRBD2. CDR1 and CDR2 from the germline V gene are MNHEY and SMNVEV (reference sequence). The CDR3 covers 15 residues. V lost 5 bases, J lost 6 bases, and 6 bases stayed unmatched.

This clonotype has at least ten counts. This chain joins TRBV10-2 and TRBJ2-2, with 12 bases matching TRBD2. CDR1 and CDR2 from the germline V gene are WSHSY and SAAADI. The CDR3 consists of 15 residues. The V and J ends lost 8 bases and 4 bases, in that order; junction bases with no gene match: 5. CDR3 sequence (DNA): TGCGCCAGCCGACTAGCGGGAGCGCTCACCGGGGAGCTGTTTTTT. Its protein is CASRLAGALTGELFF.

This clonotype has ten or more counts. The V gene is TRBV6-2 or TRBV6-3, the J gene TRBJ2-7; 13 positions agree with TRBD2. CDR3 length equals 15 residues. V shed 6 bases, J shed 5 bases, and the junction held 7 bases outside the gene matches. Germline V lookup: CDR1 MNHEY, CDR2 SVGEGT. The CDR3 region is CASSRTSGSLDEQYF. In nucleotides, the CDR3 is TGTGCCAGCAGCCGGACTAGCGGGAGTTTGGACGAGCAGTACTTC.

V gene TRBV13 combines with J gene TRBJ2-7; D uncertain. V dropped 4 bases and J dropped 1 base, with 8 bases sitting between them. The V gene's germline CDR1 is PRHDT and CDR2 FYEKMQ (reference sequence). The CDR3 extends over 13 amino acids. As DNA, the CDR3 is TGTGCCAGCAGCTCTGGAGCATCCTACGAGCAGTACTTC. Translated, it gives CASSSGASYEQYF.